A single sample gave rise to the 27 T cell receptor beta chains below, sequenced in a study of shared clonotypes between healthy human individuals. The repertoire was sequenced with immunoSEQ multiplex PCR; TCRdb's copy has only in-frame clones and lacks some. The profile shows over a million clones, around 78% of them singletons. The sequenced sample was memory CD4+ T cells from PBMCs. Subset of the sample: CD45RA-negative fraction. All receptors come from a young man in good health. Some clones in this sample may be carry-over from other donors' samples.

CDR3 protein: CATQGDEYNEQFF. CDR3 DNA: TGTGCCACCCAGGGAGATGAGTACAATGAGCAGTTCTTC. The rearrangement uses TRBV6-6 and TRBJ2-1; D might be TRBD1 or TRBD2, each matching 5 bases. There are 13 residues in the CDR3. V dropped 10 bases and J dropped 4 bases, with 14 bases sitting between them. The germline gives CDR1 MNHNY, CDR2 SVGAGI (reference sequence).

The chain combines TRBV9 with TRBJ1-2; a possible D gene is TRBD1 (6 bases). Between the trimmed V and J ends, which lost 4 bases and 6 bases, there was a span of 13 bases. CDR1 and CDR2 (germline): SGDLS, YYNGEE. This CDR3 is built from 13 residues. The CDR3 sequence: CASSSGAVHGYTF. Here the CDR3 DNA reads TGTGCCAGCAGCTCAGGGGCAGTACATGGCTACACCTTC.

The chain recombines TRBV5-1 with TRBJ2-1; D gene ambiguous. Trimming took off 0 bases at V and 0 bases at J, with 13 bases between the two ends. The CDR3 sequence is 17 residues long. Germline CDR1 SGHRS, CDR2 YFSETQ. Here the CDR3 reads CASSLDGNLRSYNEQFF. CDR3 nucleotides: TGCGCCAGCAGCTTGGATGGTAACCTCCGCTCCTACAATGAGCAGTTCTTC.

The chain has TRBV7-2 and TRBJ1-1, with TRBD1 matching 7 bases. Germline loops: CDR1 SGHTA, CDR2 FQGNSA. The CDR3 spans 14 residues. Unmatched junction bases numbered 7, after V lost 4 bases and J lost 5 bases. CDR3 bases: TGTGCCAGCAGCTCCAACAGGGGTAGGACTGAAGCTTTCTTT. This sequence encodes CASSSNRGRTEAFF. The full variable domain, rest sourced from reference TRBV7-2 and TRBJ1-1, is GAGVSQSPSNKVTEKGKDVELRCDPISGHTALYWYRQSLGQGLEFLIYFQGNSAPDKSGLPSDRFSAERTGGSVSTLTIQRTQQEDSAVYLCASSSNRGRTEAFFGQGTRLTVV.

V usage is TRBV7-8 and J usage is TRBJ2-2; D remains unclear. V was shortened by 7 bases and J by 8 bases, with 11 bases between the two germline ends. This CDR3 has 12 amino acids. Germline V gene lookup returns CDR1 SGHVS and CDR2 FQNEAQ. CDR3 in amino acids: CASTHRRGELFF. The CDR3 nucleotides read TGTGCCAGCACCCACCGTCGGGGGGAGCTGTTTTTT.

This sequence joins TRBV10-3 and TRBJ1-5, with D uncertain. The V and J ends lost 6 bases and 4 bases respectively, with 19 bases between them. The germline V gene has CDR1 ENHRY and CDR2 SYGVKD. The CDR3 runs to 16 residues. CDR3 amino acids: CAISEGLSVGNQPQHF. For the CDR3, the DNA is TGTGCCATCAGCGAGGGTCTAAGTGTTGGTAATCAGCCCCAGCATTTT.

The chain links TRBV5-1 to TRBJ2-1; 12 bases are a match to TRBD1. This CDR3 comprises 17 residues. Germline V gene sequence: CDR1 SGHRS, CDR2 YFSETQ. V dropped 0 bases and J dropped 8; count of bases not matched to a gene: 9. The CDR3, as DNA: TGCGCCAGCAGCTTGGTTCCGGGGACAGGGGGCGGAGATGAGCAGTTCTTC. Encoded protein: CASSLVPGTGGGDEQFF. The complete variable domain, with remaining parts taken from reference TRBV5-1 and TRBJ2-1, reads KAGVTQTPRYLIKTRGQQVTLSCSPISGHRSVSWYQQTPGQGLQFLFEYFSETQRNKGNFPGRFSGRQFSNSRSEMNVSTLELGDSALYLCASSLVPGTGGGDEQFFGPGTRLTVL.

The V call is TRBV7-9, the J call TRBJ2-1, with TRBD2 matching 11 bases. The CDR3 extends over 18 amino acids. Trimming at V came to 2 bases and at J to 5 bases, leaving 11 bases not matched to a gene. CDR1 SEHNR and CDR2 FQNEAQ come from the germline V gene (reference sequence). CDR3 amino acids: CASSLRSGRAGLNNEQFF. CDR3 bases: TGTGCCAGCAGCTTACGTAGCGGGAGGGCCGGATTGAACAATGAGCAGTTCTTC.

The genes are TRBV6-5 and TRBJ2-5, with 7 bases matching TRBD2. Matching the DNA end better, TRBJ2-7 makes the J call doubtful. The CDR3 sequence is 14 residues long. Germline-derived CDR1 and CDR2 are MNHEY and SVGAGI. In DNA, the CDR3 is TGTGCCAGCAGCGCCACTAGCGTATACTACGAGCAGTACTTC. Its protein is CASSATSVYYEQYF.

The chain is built from TRBV5-1 and TRBJ1-2; 10 bases align to TRBD1. The trim removed 6 bases at V and 5 bases at J, leaving 10 bases unmatched. Germline V gene lookup returns CDR1 SGHRS and CDR2 YFSETQ. There are 15 residues in the CDR3. CDR3 region: CASTTGTGEGYGYTF. CDR3 coding DNA: TGCGCCAGCACCACAGGGACAGGGGAGGGTTATGGCTACACCTTC.

This chain uses TRBV15 with TRBJ1-4; D ambiguous. The germline gives CDR1 LNHNV, CDR2 YYDKDF (reference sequence). V lost 3 bases, J lost 0 bases, and 8 bases lay in between. This CDR3 has 15 residues. The CDR3 region is CATSRELATNEKLFF. The CDR3 DNA sequence: TGTGCCACCAGCAGGGAACTTGCAACTAATGAAAAACTGTTTTTT.

In the case of this clone: The sample carries other DNA sequences with the same CDR3. The gene calls are TRBV4-1 and TRBJ2-7, with 9 bases fitting TRBD2. V lost 0 bases, J lost 3 bases, and 6 bases stayed unmatched. The CDR3 covers 16 residues. Per germline, CDR1 MGHRA and CDR2 YSYEKL. This chain's CDR3 is CASSQDLTSGFYEQYF. The CDR3 DNA reads as TGCGCCAGCAGCCAAGATCTTACTAGCGGGTTCTACGAGCAGTACTTC.

The chain uses TRBV2 and TRBJ1-5, with 10 bases fitting TRBD1. The CDR3 extends over 13 amino acids. Per the germline V gene, CDR1 is SNHLY and CDR2 is FYNNEI. The V and J ends lost 7 bases and 6 bases, in that order; junction bases with no gene match: 3. The CDR3: CASTGDRGQPQHF. The CDR3 DNA follows: TGTGCCAGCACGGGGGACAGGGGTCAGCCCCAGCATTTT.

This clone showed up just once. The V gene is TRBV5-1, the J gene TRBJ2-7; D is possibly TRBD2 (5 bases). V lost 4 bases to trimming and J lost 6 bases, with 17 bases between them. The CDR3 totals 14 residues. Germline CDR1 is SGHRS and CDR2 is YFSETQ. This CDR3 is CASSPTGEKAEQYF. Here the CDR3 DNA reads TGCGCCAGCAGCCCGACCGGGGAAAAGGCCGAGCAGTACTTC.

The table lists this clone with a count of one. The chain has TRBV6-5 and TRBJ2-7, with a possible D match to TRBD1 (6 bases). The CDR3 totals 14 residues. The V gene's germline CDR1 is MNHEY and CDR2 SVGAGI. V was shortened by 2 bases and J by 0 bases, with 8 bases between the two germline ends. CDR3 coding DNA: TGTGCCAGCAGTTACCGGGACACCTCCTACGAGCAGTACTTC. This encodes CASSYRDTSYEQYF.

V is TRBV11-2 and J is TRBJ2-1; 11 bases are a match to TRBD2. V dropped 3 bases and J dropped 7; count of bases not matched to a gene: 5. Germline lookup yields CDR1 SGHAT and CDR2 FQNNGV. The CDR3 has 15 residues. Here the CDR3 reads CASSFSGRARNEQFF. DNA of the CDR3: TGTGCCAGCAGCTTTAGCGGGAGGGCCCGGAATGAGCAGTTCTTC.

The genes are TRBV2 and TRBJ1-2; a weak D match, TRBD1 (5 bases). In germline, CDR1 is SNHLY, CDR2 FYNNEI. CDR3 length: 16 residues. V lost 6 bases, J lost 1 base, and 18 bases lay in between. The CDR3 bases are TGTGCCAGCAGCCCTATGCGGGGTGGGGGTAACTATGGCTACACCTTC. This sequence encodes CASSPMRGGGNYGYTF.

The rearrangement links TRBV7-2 to TRBJ2-3; D remains ambiguous. The CDR3 sequence is 14 residues long. Trimming cost V 1 base and J 7 bases, with 12 bases left between them. Germline lookup yields CDR1 SGHTA and CDR2 FQGNSA. The CDR3 bases are TGTGCCAGCAGCTTAGAACCCCCGACAAATACGCAGTATTTT. It codes for CASSLEPPTNTQYF.

This rearrangement joins TRBV6-4 to TRBJ2-6; D is uncertain. The ends were cut back, 8 bases at V and 0 bases at J, with 5 bases in the middle. The CDR3 is 13 amino acids. Germline CDR1 MRHNA, CDR2 SNTAGT. The CDR3 protein is CASLSSGANVLTF. The CDR3 DNA reads as TGTGCCAGCCTCAGCTCTGGGGCCAACGTCCTGACTTTC.

This chain joins TRBV5-4 and TRBJ2-3, with D perhaps TRBD2 (7 bases). Germline CDR1 reads SGHNT; CDR2 reads YYREEE (reference sequence). V shed 1 base and J shed 5 bases, with 14 bases lying between them. The CDR3 is 15 residues long. CDR3 amino acids: CASSLFGGGGDTQYF. The CDR3 nucleotides read TGTGCCAGCAGCTTGTTTGGGGGAGGGGGAGATACGCAGTATTTT.

The CDR3 here is CSASVTSEQYF. The DNA of the CDR3 is TGCAGTGCTTCCGTGACGAGCGAGCAGTACTTC. The rearrangement uses TRBV20-1 and TRBJ2-7; D unclear. This CDR3 has 11 amino acids. Germline values: CDR1 DFQATT, CDR2 SNEGSKA (reference sequence). V was pared by 5 bases and J by 6 bases, with 11 bases between.

The chain is built from TRBV5-8 and TRBJ1-5, with 9 bases fitting TRBD1. The V segment lost 4 bases and the J segment 7 bases; nucleotides outside the gene matches: 9. The V gene's germline CDR1 is SGHTS and CDR2 YDEGEE. There are 15 residues in the CDR3. The CDR3 DNA is TGTGCCAGCAGCACCCGACAGGGACAGGGACAGCCCCAGCATTTT. Its protein is CASSTRQGQGQPQHF.

This rearrangement joins TRBV7-2 to TRBJ2-7; 7 bases are a match to TRBD2. This CDR3 region has 15 residues. V lost 4 bases to trimming and J lost 6 bases; unmatched junction nucleotides: 12. CDR1 is SGHTA, CDR2 FQGNSA, per germline. The CDR3 sequence is CASSSLMAGVGEQYF. CDR3 sequence (DNA): TGTGCCAGCAGCTCCCTTATGGCGGGAGTAGGCGAGCAGTACTTC.

The V gene is TRBV11-2, the J gene TRBJ2-7; TRBD2 matches 12 bases. The CDR3 spans 16 residues. Looked up from germline, CDR1 is SGHAT and CDR2 is FQNNGV. V lost 5 bases and J lost 4; bases outside the gene matches: 9. CDR3 region: CASSGTTSGRRYEQYF. In nucleotides, the CDR3 is TGTGCCAGCAGCGGGACGACTAGCGGGAGAAGATACGAGCAGTACTTC.

V usage is TRBV28 and J usage is TRBJ1-5; D uncertain. With 6 bases removed from V and 0 bases from J, the gap between germline ends came to 15 bases. The CDR3 totals 16 residues. Germline assignment: CDR1 MDHEN and CDR2 SYDVKM. The CDR3 loop reads CASSLGPENSNQPQHF. The CDR3 DNA reads TGTGCCAGCAGCCTGGGCCCAGAGAATAGCAATCAGCCCCAGCATTTT.

J is TRBJ2-3 and V is TRBV6-5; D remains unclear. The CDR3 runs to 15 residues. The V and J ends lost 6 bases and 4 bases respectively, with 17 bases between them. Germline values: CDR1 MNHEY, CDR2 SVGAGI. CDR3 in amino acids: CASRKLSQVSDTQYF. CDR3 in DNA: TGTGCCAGCAGAAAATTATCCCAGGTTTCAGATACGCAGTATTTT.

As concerns this clone: Other DNA variants within this sample encode the same CDR3. The rearrangement links TRBV11-2 to TRBJ2-7; D is undetermined. Germline V gene lookup returns CDR1 SGHAT and CDR2 FQNNGV. The V end was cut by 0 bases, the J end by 5 bases, with 5 bases between. The CDR3 runs 12 residues. The CDR3 here is CASSLEGNEQYF. In nucleotides, the CDR3 is TGTGCCAGCAGCTTAGAAGGGAACGAGCAGTACTTC.